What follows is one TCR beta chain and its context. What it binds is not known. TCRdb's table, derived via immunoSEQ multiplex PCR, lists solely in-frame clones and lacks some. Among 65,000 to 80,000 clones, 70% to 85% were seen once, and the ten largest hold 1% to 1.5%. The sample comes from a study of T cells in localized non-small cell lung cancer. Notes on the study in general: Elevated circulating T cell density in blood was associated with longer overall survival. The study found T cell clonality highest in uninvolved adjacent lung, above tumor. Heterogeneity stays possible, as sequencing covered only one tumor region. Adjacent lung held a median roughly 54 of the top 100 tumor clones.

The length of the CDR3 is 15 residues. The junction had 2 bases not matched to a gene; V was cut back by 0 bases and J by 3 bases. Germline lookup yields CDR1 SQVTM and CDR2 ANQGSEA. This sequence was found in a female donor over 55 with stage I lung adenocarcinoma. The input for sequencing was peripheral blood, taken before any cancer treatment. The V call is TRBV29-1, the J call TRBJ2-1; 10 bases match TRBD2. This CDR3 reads CSVEELAGYYNEQFF. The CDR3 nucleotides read TGCAGCGTTGAAGAACTAGCGGGGTACTACAATGAGCAGTTCTTC.